This paragraph covers one T cell receptor (beta chain) sequence. This specimen belongs to a study of blood T cell repertoires in COVID-19. Overall study context: COVID-19 samples from acute and convalescent phases originated in the United States, Italy and Spain. T cells, B-cell-depleted T cells, or PBMCs provided the cDNA or gDNA that served as material.

V was shortened by 5 bases and J by 5 bases, with 17 bases between the two germline ends. The CDR3 sequence is 15 residues long. Germline V gene sequence: CDR1 SGHAT, CDR2 FQNNGV. In the original workflow: Reference gene primer amplification in the assay estimated nucleated cell counts. Assay: immunoSEQ multiplex PCR; the TCRdb copy retains only in-frame clones and omits some. V and J calls and clone size follow that table, whereas D and trimming were derived from the DNA. The sample includes over 200,000 clones, 84% of them seen just once. This TCR derives from a woman between 45 and 60 years old with active or convalescent COVID-19. The J gene is TRBJ2-3, the V gene TRBV11-2, with TRBD2 as a possible D gene (7 bases). Sequencing was done on a sample of peripheral blood. The CDR3 nucleotides read TGTGCCAGCAGCGACCGGAGGGGGGGCGGAGATACGCAGTATTTT. Translation gives CASSDRRGGGDTQYF.